The clone carrying this TCR beta chain was seen more than once but under ten times. Its matching antigen is unknown. This sample stems from a study of CD8+ T cells in alopecia areata. Whole-study results and caveats: Since there was just one nonresponder, nobody can yet say how baseline CD8+ expansion ties to response.

The treatment here: oral pan-JAK inhibitor, 5-10 mg twice daily. The CDR3 sequence is 12 residues long. Germline lookup yields CDR1 MNHNY and CDR2 SVGAGI (reference sequence). Trimming took 8 bases from V and 7 from J; bases not matched to a gene: 7. It was cDNA, reverse transcribed from extracted RNA, that served as the sequencing template. Method: immunoSEQ multiplex PCR; TCRdb's copy keeps in-frame clones and lacks some. The sample has 90,000 to 130,000 clones, around three fifths seen once. This specimen was CD8+ T cells sorted from blood, taken at week 24, from a patient treated with tofacitinib. The sequence was collected from a human donor with alopecia areata. The chain uses TRBV6-6 and TRBJ2-7, with 8 positions matching TRBD1. The CDR3 DNA reads as TGTGCCAGCTCGCAGGGGGCTGGAGAGCAGTACTTC. Translated: CASSQGAGEQYF.